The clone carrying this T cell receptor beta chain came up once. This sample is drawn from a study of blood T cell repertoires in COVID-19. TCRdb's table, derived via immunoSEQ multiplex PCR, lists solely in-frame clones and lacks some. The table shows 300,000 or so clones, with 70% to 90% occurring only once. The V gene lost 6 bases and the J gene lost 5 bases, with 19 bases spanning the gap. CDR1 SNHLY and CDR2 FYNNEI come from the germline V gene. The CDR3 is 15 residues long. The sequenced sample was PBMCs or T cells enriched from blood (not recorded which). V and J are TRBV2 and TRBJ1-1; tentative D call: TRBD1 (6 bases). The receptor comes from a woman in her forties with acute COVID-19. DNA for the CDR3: TGTGCCAGCAGCGTGGACAGATCAGCGGGGACTGAAGCTTTCTTT. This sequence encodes CASSVDRSAGTEAFF.